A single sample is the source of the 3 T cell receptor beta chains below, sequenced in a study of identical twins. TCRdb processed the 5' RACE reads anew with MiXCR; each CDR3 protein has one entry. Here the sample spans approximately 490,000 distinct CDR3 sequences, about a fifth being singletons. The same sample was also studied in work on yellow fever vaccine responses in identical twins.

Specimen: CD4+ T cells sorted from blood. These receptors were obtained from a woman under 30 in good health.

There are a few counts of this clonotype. The CDR3 DNA reads TGTGCCATCAGTGAGCGGGAGCTGGTGACCGGGGAGCTGTTTTTT. Protein sequence: CAISERELVTGELFF. V is TRBV10-3 and J is TRBJ2-2, with D possibly being TRBD2 (6 bases). The CDR3 runs 15 residues. Germline CDR1 ENHRY, CDR2 SYGVKD. Trimming left V 2 bases short and J 5 bases short, with 12 bases between.

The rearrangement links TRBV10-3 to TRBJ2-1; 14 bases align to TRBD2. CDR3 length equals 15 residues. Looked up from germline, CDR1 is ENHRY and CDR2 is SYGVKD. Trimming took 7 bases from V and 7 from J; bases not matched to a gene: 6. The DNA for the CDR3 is TGTGCCATCATGGGACTAGCGGGAGTAGGTAATGAGCAGTTCTTC. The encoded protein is CAIMGLAGVGNEQFF.

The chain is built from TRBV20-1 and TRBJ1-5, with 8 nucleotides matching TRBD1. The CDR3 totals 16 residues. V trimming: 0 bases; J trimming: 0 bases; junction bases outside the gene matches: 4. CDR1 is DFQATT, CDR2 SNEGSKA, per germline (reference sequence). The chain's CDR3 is CSARDGQGASNQPQHF. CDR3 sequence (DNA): TGCAGTGCTAGAGACGGTCAGGGGGCTAGCAATCAGCCCCAGCATTTT.